This paragraph reports one T cell receptor beta chain. The antigen is undetermined. The germline gives CDR1 LGHNA, CDR2 YNFKEQ. V gave up 4 bases and J gave up 8 bases, with 9 bases separating them. The CDR3 has 12 amino acids. This sample is part of a study of OX40 agonist ivuxolimab in advanced cancers. Findings and caveats of the study: There was clonal expansion of CD4+ and CD8+ blood T cells by week 6 at 0.1 to 3.0 mg/kg.

Assay: immunoSEQ multiplex PCR; the TCRdb copy retains only in-frame clones and omits some. This sample has tens of thousands of clones, with 85% found just once. This sequence joins TRBV4-2 and TRBJ2-1; no clear D gene. Sequences were derived from CD4+ or CD8+ T cells sorted from blood, sampled in a trial of the OX40 agonist ivuxolimab. The source is an adult with an advanced solid tumor such as melanoma, head and neck, liver or kidney cancer. Written as DNA, the CDR3 is TGTGCCAGCAGCCTCCGGTGGGATGAGCAGTTCTTC. Translation: CASSLRWDEQFF.